The T cell receptor (beta chain) under discussion was sequenced for a study of molecular identifiers for immune sequencing clone quantification. Whole-study context: RNA, taken in replicates from about 21,000 or 97,000 naive CD8 cells, was split five ways, with four sequenced.

About this clonotype itself: Its cognate antigen is unknown.

The bulk TCR libraries were made with methods described before and with listed TCR primers. Each CDR3 protein is one row after TCRdb ran MiXCR on the PCR reads. Found here are hundreds of thousands of distinct CDR3 sequences, roughly 25% of them singletons; the top ten hold about 0.8%. Trimming at V came to 5 bases and at J to 5 bases, leaving 10 bases not matched to a gene. Per the germline V gene, CDR1 is SGHTA and CDR2 is FQGTGA. This CDR3 has 15 amino acids. Study observations and caveats: Underestimated sizes of highly expanded clones could result from identical TCR molecules that share a barcode. Clones that had above 20 RNA copies took up over 99% of effector molecules but under 1% in naive cells.

The sequenced sample was naive CD8+ T cells from blood, with Jurkat cell RNA spiked in. As to subset: FACS-sorted CD8+CD4-CCR7+CD45RA+ naive T cells. The chain employs TRBV7-3 and TRBJ2-3; 7 nucleotides agree with TRBD2. The clonotype comes from a human donor in good health. Some libraries in this study had Jurkat cell RNA spiked in. CDR3 nucleotides: TGTGCCAGCAGCCTTACGGGAGGAACGATAGATACGCAGTATTTT. It is translated as CASSLTGGTIDTQYF.